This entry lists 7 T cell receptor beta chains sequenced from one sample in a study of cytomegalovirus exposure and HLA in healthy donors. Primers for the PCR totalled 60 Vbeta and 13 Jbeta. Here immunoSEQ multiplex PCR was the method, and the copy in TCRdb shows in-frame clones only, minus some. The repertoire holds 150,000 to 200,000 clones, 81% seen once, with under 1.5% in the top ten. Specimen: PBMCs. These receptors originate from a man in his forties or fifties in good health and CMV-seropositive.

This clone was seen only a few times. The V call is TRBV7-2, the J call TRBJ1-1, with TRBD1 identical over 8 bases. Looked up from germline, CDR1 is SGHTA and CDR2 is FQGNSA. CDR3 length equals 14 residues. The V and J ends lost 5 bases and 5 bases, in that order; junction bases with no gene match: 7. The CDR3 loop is CASSARQGATEAFF. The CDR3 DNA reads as TGTGCCAGCAGCGCCCGGCAGGGGGCGACTGAAGCTTTCTTT.

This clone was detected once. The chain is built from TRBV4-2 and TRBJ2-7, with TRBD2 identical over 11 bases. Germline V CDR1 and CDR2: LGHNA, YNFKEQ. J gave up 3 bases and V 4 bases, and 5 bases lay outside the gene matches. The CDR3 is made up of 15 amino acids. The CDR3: CASSPGLAEGYEQYF. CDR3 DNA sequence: TGTGCCAGCAGCCCGGGACTAGCGGAAGGCTACGAGCAGTACTTC.

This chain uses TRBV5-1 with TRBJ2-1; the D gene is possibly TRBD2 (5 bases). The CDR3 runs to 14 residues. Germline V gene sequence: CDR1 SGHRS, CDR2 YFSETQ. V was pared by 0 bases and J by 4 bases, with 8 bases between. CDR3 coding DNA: TGCGCCAGCAGCTTGGCCTCGGGGTACAATGAGCAGTTCTTC. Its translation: CASSLASGYNEQFF.

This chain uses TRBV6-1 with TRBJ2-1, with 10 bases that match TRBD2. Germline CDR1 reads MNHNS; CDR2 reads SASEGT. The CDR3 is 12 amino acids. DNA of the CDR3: TGTGGAGTCTCGGGACTAGCGAATGAGCAGTTCTTC. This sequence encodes CGVSGLANEQFF.

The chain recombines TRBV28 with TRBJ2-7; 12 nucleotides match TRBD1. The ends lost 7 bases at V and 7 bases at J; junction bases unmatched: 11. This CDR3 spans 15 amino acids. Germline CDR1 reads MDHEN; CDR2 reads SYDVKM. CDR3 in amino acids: CASTRYGTGGREQYF. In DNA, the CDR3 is TGTGCCAGCACCCGCTACGGGACAGGGGGCCGAGAGCAGTACTTC.

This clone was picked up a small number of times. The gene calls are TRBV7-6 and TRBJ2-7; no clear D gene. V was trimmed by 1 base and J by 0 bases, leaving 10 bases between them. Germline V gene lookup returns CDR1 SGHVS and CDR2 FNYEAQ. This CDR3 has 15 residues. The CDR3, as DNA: TGTGCCAGCAGCTTAGGTGACTTGAGCTCCTACGAGCAGTACTTC. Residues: CASSLGDLSSYEQYF.

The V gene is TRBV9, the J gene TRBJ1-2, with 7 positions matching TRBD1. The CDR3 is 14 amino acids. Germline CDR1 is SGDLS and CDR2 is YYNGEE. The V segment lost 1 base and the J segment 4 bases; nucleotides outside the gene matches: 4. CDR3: CASSVNRDSYGYTF. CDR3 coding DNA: TGTGCCAGCAGCGTAAACAGGGACAGCTATGGCTACACCTTC.